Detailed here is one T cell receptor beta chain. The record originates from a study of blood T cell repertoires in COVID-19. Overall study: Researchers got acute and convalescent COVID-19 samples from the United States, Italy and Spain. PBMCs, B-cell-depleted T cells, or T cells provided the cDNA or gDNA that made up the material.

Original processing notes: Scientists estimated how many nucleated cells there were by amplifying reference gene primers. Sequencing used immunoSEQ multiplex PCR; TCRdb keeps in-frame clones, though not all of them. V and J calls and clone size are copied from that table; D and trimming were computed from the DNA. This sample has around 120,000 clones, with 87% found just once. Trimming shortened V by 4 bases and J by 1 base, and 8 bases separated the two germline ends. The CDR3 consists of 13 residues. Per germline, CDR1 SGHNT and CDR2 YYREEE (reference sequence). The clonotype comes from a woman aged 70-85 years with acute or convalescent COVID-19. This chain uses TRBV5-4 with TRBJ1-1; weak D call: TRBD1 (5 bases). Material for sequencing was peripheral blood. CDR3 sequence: CASSPGGNTEAFF. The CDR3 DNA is TGTGCCAGCAGCCCGGGGGGGAACACTGAAGCTTTCTTT.